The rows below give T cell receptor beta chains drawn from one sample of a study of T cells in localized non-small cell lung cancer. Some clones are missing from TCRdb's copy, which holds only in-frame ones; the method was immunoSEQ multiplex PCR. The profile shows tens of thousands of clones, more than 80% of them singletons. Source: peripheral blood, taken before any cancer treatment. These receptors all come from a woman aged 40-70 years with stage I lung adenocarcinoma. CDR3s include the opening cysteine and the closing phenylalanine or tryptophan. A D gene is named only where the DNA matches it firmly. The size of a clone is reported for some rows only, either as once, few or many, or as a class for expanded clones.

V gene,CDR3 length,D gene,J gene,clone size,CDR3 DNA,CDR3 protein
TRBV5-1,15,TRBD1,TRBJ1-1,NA,TGCGCCAGCAGCTTGTCGGGACAGGCGAACACTGAAGCTTTCTTT,CASSLSGQANTEAFF
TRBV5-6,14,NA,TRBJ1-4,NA,TGTGCCAGCAGCTACAGGCTGATTAATGAAAAACTGTTTTTT,CASSYRLINEKLFF
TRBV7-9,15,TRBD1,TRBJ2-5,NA,TGTGCCAGCAGTACCGGGACAGGCTATCAAGAGACCCAGTACTTC,CASSTGTGYQETQYF
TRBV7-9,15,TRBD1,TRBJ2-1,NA,TGTGCCAGCAGCTCCCTTGCAGGGGGCTACAATGAGCAGTTCTTC,CASSSLAGGYNEQFF
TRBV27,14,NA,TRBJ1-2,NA,TGTGCCAGCACCTCATTCGCAGGGTCCTATGGCTACACCTTC,CASTSFAGSYGYTF
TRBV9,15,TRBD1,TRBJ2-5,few,TGTGCCAGCAGCGTAGGACAGGGCCCACAAGAGACCCAGTACTTC,CASSVGQGPQETQYF
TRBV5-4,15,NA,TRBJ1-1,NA,TGTGCCAGCAGCTTACAGACAGGCATTAACACTGAAGCTTTCTTT,CASSLQTGINTEAFF
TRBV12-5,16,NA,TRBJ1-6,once,TGTGCTAGTGGTTTCAAGGGGGGCGCGAAGTTTTCACCCCTCCACTTT,CASGFKGGAKFSPLHF
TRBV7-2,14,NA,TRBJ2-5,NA,TGTGCCAGCAGCTCATCTAGCTTTGGGGAGACCCAGTACTTC,CASSSSSFGETQYF
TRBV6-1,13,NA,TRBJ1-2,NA,TGTGCCAGCAGTGCTGCAGGGATTTATGGCTACACCTTC,CASSAAGIYGYTF
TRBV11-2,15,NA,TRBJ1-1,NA,TGTGCCAGCAGCTTAGGGGACAAAATGAACACTGAAGCTTTCTTT,CASSLGDKMNTEAFF
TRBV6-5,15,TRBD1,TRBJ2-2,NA,TGTGCCAGCAGTTACAGGGGGCCCCACACCGGGGAGCTGTTTTTT,CASSYRGPHTGELFF
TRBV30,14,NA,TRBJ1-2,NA,TGTGCCTGGAGTGACTTCGGGCCCAGCTATGGCTACACCTTC,CAWSDFGPSYGYTF
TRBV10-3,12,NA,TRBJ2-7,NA,TGTGCCATCAATACAGGGTATAACGAGCAGTACTTC,CAINTGYNEQYF
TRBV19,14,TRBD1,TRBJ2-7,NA,TGTGCCAGTAGTATGACAGGGGGCCGGGACGAGCAGTACTTC,CASSMTGGRDEQYF
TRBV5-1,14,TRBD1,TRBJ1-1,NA,TGCGCCAGCAGCCAAAACAGGGGAGGGACTGAAGCTTTCTTT,CASSQNRGGTEAFF
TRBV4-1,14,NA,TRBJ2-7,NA,TGCGCCAGCAGCCAAGTGGGCAACGCCTACGAGCAGTACTTC,CASSQVGNAYEQYF
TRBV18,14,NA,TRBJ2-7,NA,TGTGCCAGCTCACCGCGGGGAAACTCCTACGAGCAGTACTTC,CASSPRGNSYEQYF
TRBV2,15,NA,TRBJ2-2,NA,TGTGCCAGCAGTGAGGCCCGGGCGATGGCCGGGGAGCTGTTTTTT,CASSEARAMAGELFF
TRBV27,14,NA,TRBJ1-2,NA,TGTGCCAGCAGTAACAGGGTGCCCAACTATGGCTACACCTTC,CASSNRVPNYGYTF
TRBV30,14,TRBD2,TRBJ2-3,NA,TGTGCCTGGAGTCTAGCGGGGGGAGTAGATACGCAGTATTTT,CAWSLAGGVDTQYF
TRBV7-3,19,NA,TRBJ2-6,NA,TGTGCCAGCAGCTCCCGGACACCGGGGATGGGCTCTGGGGCCAACGTCCTGACTTTC,CASSSRTPGMGSGANVLTF
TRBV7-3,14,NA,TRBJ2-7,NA,TGTGCCAGCAGCTTAACTAGCGGCCTTTACGAGCAGTACTTC,CASSLTSGLYEQYF
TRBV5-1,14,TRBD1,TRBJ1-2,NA,TGCGCCAGCAGTCCCGGGACAGGGGACTATGGCTACACCTTC,CASSPGTGDYGYTF
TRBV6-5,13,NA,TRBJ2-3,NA,TGTGCCAGCAGCCGACGCCGAGGGGATACGCAGTATTTT,CASSRRRGDTQYF
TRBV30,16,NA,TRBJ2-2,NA,TGTGCCTGGAGTGTAGGGACGGGGGCTAACACCGGGGAGCTGTTTTTT,CAWSVGTGANTGELFF
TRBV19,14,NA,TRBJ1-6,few,TGTGCCAGTAGTATAAAGGAAGGGAATTCACCCCTCCACTTT,CASSIKEGNSPLHF
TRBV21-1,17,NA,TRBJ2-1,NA,TGTGCCAGCAGCAAAGGGGTGGGACAGAGCTCCTACAATGAGCAGTTCTTC,CASSKGVGQSSYNEQFF